This T cell receptor (beta chain) was sequenced for a study of T cell responses to AZD1222 COVID-19 vaccine. Study-wide points: It was only a handful of AZD1222 recipients who were seropositive at baseline. Donors, mostly white British, included more females; clonal diversity was possibly underestimated.

Generated by immunoSEQ multiplex PCR, the TCRdb table keeps only in-frame clones and is missing some. This table has 150,000 to 200,000 clones, 80% to 95% appearing once. The germline V and J ends were trimmed by 5 bases and 0 bases, with 3 bases remaining between them. The germline gives CDR1 SGHTS, CDR2 YDEGEE. This CDR3 region has 11 residues. As concerns this clone: Antigen specificity is unknown.

Second-dose schedules of about 4 or about 12 weeks were combined. This clonotype was obtained from an adult who received the AZD1222 COVID-19 vaccine. The gene calls are TRBV5-8 and TRBJ2-7; D gene unclear. This material consisted of peripheral blood, taken 28 days after the second AZD1222 dose. This CDR3 is CASRFSYEQYF. CDR3 nucleotides: TGTGCCAGCAGATTCTCCTACGAGCAGTACTTC. The variable domain in full, with the rest retrieved from reference TRBV5-8 and TRBJ2-7, is EAGVTQSPTHLIKTRGQQATLRCSPISGHTSVYWYQQALGLGLQFLLWYDEGEERNRGNFPPRFSGRQFPNYSSELNVNALELEDSALYLCASRFSYEQYFGPGTRLTVT.